What follows are 7 T cell receptor beta chains derived from one specimen sequenced in a study of blood T cell repertoires in COVID-19. Profiled with immunoSEQ multiplex PCR; TCRdb holds only in-frame clones, not every one. The data contain a few hundred thousand clones, more than 75% of them seen just once; the ten biggest clones take up about 1.6%. The sequenced sample was peripheral blood. Source of these receptors: a woman aged 45-65 years with acute or convalescent COVID-19.

This clone turned up a few times. The junction does not match germline at one end; this may be a read error. V and J are TRBV7-3 and TRBJ1-1; D possibly corresponds to TRBD1 (5 bases). The CDR3 length is 11 residues. Germline CDR1 reads SGHTA; CDR2 reads FQGTGA. CDR3 DNA sequence: TGTGCCAGCAGCTCAGGGACTGGAGCTTTCTTT. This sequence encodes CASSSGTGAFF.

This rearrangement joins TRBV11-2 to TRBJ2-3; 11 bases map to TRBD2. CDR1 is SGHAT and CDR2 is FQNNGV in the germline V gene. V shed 10 bases and J 4 bases; nucleotides not matched to a gene: 7. The length of the CDR3 is 14 residues. CDR3 region: CATRLAGIADTQYF. The CDR3 nucleotides are TGTGCCACCCGACTAGCGGGAATCGCAGATACGCAGTATTTT.

The gene calls are TRBV15 and TRBJ2-1; TRBD2 aligns across 13 bases. Germline CDR1 is LNHNV and CDR2 is YYDKDF (reference sequence). The CDR3 is made up of 16 amino acids. The V and J ends lost 1 base and 5 bases, in that order; junction bases with no gene match: 2. The CDR3 spells CATSRGLAGGDNEQFF. The CDR3, as DNA: TGTGCCACCAGCAGAGGACTAGCGGGAGGCGACAATGAGCAGTTCTTC.

The rearrangement uses TRBV30 and TRBJ2-2; 9 positions match TRBD2. Losses at the gene ends were 1 base for V and 6 bases for J; bases not matched to a gene: 12. CDR1 is GTSNPN, CDR2 SVGIG, per germline (reference sequence). The CDR3 consists of 17 residues. The CDR3 DNA reads as TGTGCCTGGAGTGGGACTAGCGCCCAGGGATTGGCCGGGGAGCTGTTTTTT. This codes for CAWSGTSAQGLAGELFF.

This clone was counted between two and nine times. The CDR3 DNA reads TGTGCCAGCAGTGAAGCTGGCAGAAAGTGGGAAAAACTGTTTTTT. Amino acid sequence: CASSEAGRKWEKLFF. The chain combines TRBV6-1 with TRBJ1-4; D unresolved. Trimming took 0 bases from V and 8 from J, leaving 13 bases between them. CDR1 and CDR2 from the germline V gene are MNHNS and SASEGT. This CDR3 region has 15 residues.

V usage is TRBV18 and J usage is TRBJ2-7; D might be TRBD2 (6 bases). Trimming shortened V by 2 bases and J by 1 base, and 18 bases separated the two germline ends. The germline V gene encodes CDR1 KGHSH and CDR2 LQKENI. This CDR3 is 17 amino acids long. The CDR3 region is CASSPILRTLASYEQYF. In DNA, the CDR3 is TGTGCCAGCTCACCAATCCTTAGGACACTAGCTTCCTACGAGCAGTACTTC.

Only one count was recorded for this clone. The rearrangement uses TRBV4-1 and TRBJ2-5, with 10 bases that match TRBD2. This CDR3 region has 17 residues. Germline CDR1 and CDR2: MGHRA and YSYEKL. V trimming: 4 bases; J trimming: 3 bases; junction bases outside the gene matches: 11. Written as DNA, the CDR3 is TGCGCCAGCAGCCCCTCTCTAGCGGGAGCGGGGGAAGAGACCCAGTACTTC. Its translation: CASSPSLAGAGEETQYF.